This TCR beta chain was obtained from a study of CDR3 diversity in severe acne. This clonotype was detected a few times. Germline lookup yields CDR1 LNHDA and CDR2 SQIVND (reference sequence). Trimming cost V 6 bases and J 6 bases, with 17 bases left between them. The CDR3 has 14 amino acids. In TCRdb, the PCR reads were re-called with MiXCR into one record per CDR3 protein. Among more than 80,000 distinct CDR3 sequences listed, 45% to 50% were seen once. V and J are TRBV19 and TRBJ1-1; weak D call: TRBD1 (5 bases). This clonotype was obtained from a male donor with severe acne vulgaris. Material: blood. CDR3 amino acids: CASSPAGRRAEAFF. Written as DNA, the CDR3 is TGTGCCAGTAGCCCAGCGGGGCGGCGAGCTGAAGCTTTCTTT.